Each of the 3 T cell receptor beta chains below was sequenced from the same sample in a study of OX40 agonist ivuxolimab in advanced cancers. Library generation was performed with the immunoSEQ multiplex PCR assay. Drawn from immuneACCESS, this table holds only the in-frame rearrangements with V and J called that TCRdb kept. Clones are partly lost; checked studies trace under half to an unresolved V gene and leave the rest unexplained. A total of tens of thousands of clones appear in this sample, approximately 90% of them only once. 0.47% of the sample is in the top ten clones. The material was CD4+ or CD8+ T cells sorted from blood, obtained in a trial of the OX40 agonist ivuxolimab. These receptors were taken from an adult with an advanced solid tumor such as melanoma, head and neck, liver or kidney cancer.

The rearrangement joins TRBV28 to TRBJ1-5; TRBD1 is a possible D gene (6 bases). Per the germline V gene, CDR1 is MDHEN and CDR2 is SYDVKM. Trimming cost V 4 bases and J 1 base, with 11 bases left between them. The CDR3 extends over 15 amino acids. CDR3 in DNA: TGTGCCAGCAGTTGGGGTCAGGGGAGCAATCAGCCCCAGCATTTT. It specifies CASSWGQGSNQPQHF.

CDR3 bases: TGTGCCAGCAGCCCACAGGGGGCGAGGAGCGAGCAGTACTTC. Its protein product is CASSPQGARSEQYF. V gene TRBV7-3 combines with J gene TRBJ2-7; TRBD1 aligns across 9 bases. CDR1 SGHTA and CDR2 FQGTGA come from the germline V gene. V shed 5 bases and J 6 bases; nucleotides not matched to a gene: 8. The CDR3 has 14 residues.

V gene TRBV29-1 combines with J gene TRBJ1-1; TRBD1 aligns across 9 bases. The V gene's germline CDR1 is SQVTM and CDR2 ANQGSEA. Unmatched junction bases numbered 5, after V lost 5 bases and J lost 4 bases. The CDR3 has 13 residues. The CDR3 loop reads CSVYRGLSTEAFF. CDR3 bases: TGCAGCGTTTACAGGGGGCTGAGCACTGAAGCTTTCTTT.